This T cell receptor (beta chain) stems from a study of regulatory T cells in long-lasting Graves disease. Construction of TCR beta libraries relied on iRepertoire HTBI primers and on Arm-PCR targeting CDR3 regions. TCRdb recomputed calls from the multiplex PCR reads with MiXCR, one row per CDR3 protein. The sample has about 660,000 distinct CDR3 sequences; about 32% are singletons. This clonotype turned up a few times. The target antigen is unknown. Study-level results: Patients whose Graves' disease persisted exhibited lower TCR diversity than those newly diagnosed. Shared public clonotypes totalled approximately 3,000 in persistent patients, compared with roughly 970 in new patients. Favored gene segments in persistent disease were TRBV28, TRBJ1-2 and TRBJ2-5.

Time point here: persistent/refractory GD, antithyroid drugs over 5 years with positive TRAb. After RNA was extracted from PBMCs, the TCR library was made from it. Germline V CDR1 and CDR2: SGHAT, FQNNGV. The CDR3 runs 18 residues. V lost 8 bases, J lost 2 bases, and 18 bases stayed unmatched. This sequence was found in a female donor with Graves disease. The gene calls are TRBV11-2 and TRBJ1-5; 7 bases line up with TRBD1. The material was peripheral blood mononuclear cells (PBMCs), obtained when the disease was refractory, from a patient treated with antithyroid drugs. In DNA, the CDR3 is TGTGCCAGCGGAGGGACAGTTCGAGGGGTGGGCGGCAATCAGCCCCAGCATTTT. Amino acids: CASGGTVRGVGGNQPQHF.